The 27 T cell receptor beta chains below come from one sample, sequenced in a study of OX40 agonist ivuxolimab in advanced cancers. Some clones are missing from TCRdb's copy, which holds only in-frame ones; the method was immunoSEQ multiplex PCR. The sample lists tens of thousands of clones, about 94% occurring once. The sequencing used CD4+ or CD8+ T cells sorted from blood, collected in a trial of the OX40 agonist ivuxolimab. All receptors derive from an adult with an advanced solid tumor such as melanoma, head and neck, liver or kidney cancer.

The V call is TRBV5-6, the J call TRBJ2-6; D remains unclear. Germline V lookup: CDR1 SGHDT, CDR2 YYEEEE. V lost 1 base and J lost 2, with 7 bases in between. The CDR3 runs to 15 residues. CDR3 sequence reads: CASSLMGTGANVLTF. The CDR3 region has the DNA TGTGCCAGCAGCTTGATGGGGACTGGGGCCAACGTCCTGACTTTC.

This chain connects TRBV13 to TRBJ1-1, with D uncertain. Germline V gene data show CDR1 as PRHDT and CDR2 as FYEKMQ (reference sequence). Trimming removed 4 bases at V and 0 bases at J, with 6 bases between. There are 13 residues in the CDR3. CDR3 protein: CASSSRMNTEAFF. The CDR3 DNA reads TGTGCCAGCAGCTCCCGTATGAACACTGAAGCTTTCTTT. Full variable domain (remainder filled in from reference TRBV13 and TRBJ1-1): AAGVIQSPRHLIKEKRETATLKCYPIPRHDTVYWYQQGPGQDPQFLISFYEKMQSDKGSIPDRFSAQQFSDYHSELNMSSLELGDSALYFCASSSRMNTEAFFGQGTRLTVV.

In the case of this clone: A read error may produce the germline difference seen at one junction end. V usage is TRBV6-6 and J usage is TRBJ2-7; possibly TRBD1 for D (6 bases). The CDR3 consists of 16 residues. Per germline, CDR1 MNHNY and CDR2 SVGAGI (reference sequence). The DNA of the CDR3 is TGTGCCAGCAGGTACTGGACAGAACTTTCTGACTACGAGCAGTACTTC. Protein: CASRYWTELSDYEQYF.

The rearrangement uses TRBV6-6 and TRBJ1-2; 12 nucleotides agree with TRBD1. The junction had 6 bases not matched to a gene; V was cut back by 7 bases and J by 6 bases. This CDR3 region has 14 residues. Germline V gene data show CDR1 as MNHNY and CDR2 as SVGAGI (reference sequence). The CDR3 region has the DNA TGTGCCAGCATTTTAGGGACAGGGGGCCATGGCTACACCTTC. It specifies CASILGTGGHGYTF.

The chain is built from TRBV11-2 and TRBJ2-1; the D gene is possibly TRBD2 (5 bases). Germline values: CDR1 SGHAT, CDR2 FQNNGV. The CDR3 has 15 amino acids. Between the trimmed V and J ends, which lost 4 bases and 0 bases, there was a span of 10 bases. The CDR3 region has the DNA TGTGCCAGCAGCTCCGGGGTTAGCTCCTACAATGAGCAGTTCTTC. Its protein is CASSSGVSSYNEQFF.

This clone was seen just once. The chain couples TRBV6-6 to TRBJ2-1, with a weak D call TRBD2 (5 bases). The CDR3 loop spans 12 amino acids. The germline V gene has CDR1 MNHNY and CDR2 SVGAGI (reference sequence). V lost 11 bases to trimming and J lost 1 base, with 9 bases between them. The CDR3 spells CAGAGSYNEQFF. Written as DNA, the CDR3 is TGTGCCGGTGCGGGTTCCTACAATGAGCAGTTCTTC.

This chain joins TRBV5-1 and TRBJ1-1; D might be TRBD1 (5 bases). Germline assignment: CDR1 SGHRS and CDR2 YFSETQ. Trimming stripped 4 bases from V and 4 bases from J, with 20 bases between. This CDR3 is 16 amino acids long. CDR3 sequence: CASSAQGSSSFTEAFF. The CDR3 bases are TGCGCCAGCAGCGCCCAGGGTAGTTCATCCTTCACTGAAGCTTTCTTT.

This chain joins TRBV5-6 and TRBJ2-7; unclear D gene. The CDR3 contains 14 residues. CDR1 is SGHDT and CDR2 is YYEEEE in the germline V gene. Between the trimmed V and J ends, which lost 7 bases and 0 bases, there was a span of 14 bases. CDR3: CASHGGPSSYEQYF. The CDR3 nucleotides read TGTGCCAGCCACGGCGGCCCGAGCTCCTACGAGCAGTACTTC.

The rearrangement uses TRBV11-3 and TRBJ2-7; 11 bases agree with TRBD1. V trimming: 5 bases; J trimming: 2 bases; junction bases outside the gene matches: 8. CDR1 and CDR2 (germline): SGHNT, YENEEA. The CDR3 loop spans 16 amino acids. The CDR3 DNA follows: TGTGCCAGCAGCCTTGGACAGGGGGCTCAAGCCTACGAGCAGTACTTC. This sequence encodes CASSLGQGAQAYEQYF.

CDR3 region: CASSQKGSGYGYTF. In nucleotides, the CDR3 is TGTGCCAGCAGCCAAAAGGGTTCGGGCTATGGCTACACCTTC. The rearrangement uses TRBV4-2 and TRBJ1-2; D uncertain. The CDR3 runs to 14 residues. Trimming took off 2 bases at V and 4 bases at J, with 11 bases between the two ends. Germline CDR1 is LGHNA and CDR2 is YNFKEQ.

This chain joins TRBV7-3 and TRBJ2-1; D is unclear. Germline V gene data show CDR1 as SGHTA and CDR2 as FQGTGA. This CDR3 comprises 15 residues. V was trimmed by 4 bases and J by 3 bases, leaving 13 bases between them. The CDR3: CASSSPADHYNEQFF. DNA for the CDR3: TGTGCCAGCAGCTCTCCTGCGGACCACTACAATGAGCAGTTCTTC.

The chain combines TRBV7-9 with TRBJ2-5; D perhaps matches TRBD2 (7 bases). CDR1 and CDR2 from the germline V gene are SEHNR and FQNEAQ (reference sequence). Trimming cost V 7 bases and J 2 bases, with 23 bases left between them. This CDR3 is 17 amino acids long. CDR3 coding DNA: TGTGCCAGCACCGAAATTAGGGCAGGGGAGGGTCAAGAGACCCAGTACTTC. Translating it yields CASTEIRAGEGQETQYF.

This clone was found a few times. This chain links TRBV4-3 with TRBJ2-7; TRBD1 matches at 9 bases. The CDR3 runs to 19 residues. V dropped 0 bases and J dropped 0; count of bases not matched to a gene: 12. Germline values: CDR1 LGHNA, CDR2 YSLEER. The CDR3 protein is CASSQDRSDRGLSSYEQYF. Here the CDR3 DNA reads TGCGCCAGCAGCCAAGATAGGAGTGACAGGGGGTTAAGCTCCTACGAGCAGTACTTC.

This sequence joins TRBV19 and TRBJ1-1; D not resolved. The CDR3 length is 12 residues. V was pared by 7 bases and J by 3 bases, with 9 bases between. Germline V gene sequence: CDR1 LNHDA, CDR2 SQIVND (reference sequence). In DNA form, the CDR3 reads TGTGCCAGTACCCAATCTCACACTGAAGCTTTCTTT. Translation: CASTQSHTEAFF.

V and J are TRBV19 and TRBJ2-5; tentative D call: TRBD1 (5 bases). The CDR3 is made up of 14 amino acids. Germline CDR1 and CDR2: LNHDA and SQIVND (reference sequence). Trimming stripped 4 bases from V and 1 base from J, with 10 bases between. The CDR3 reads CASSRWQGQETQYF. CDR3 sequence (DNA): TGTGCCAGTAGTAGATGGCAGGGCCAAGAGACCCAGTACTTC. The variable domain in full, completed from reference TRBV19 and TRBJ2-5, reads DGGITQSPKYLFRKEGQNVTLSCEQNLNHDAMYWYRQDPGQGLRLIYYSQIVNDFQKGDIAEGYSVSREKKESFPLTVTSAQKNPTAFYLCASSRWQGQETQYFGPGTRLLVL.

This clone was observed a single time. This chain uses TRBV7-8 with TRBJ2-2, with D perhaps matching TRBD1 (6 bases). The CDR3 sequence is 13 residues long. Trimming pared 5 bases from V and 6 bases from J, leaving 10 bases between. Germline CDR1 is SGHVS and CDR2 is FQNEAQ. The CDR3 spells CASSTRTAGELFF. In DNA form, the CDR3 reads TGTGCCAGCAGCACGAGGACAGCCGGGGAGCTGTTTTTT. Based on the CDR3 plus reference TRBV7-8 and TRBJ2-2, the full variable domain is GAGVSQSPRYKVAKRGQDVALRCDPISGHVSLFWYQQALGQGPEFLTYFQNEAQLDKSGLPSDRFFAERPEGSVSTLKIQRTQQEDSAVYLCASSTRTAGELFFGEGSRLTVL.

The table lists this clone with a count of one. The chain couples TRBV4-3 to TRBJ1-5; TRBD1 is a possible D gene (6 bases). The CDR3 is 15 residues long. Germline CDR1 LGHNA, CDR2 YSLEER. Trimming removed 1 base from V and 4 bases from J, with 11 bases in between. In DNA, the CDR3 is TGCGCCAGCAGCCAAGCCTCGGGGGCGAATCAGCCCCAGCATTTT. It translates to CASSQASGANQPQHF.

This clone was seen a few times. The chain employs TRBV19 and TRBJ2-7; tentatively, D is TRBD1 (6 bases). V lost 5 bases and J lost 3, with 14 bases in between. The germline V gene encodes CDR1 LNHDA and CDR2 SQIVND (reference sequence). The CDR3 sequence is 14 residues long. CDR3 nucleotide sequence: TGTGCCAGTAGTCCTCGGACAGTCCTCTACGAGCAGTACTTC. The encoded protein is CASSPRTVLYEQYF.

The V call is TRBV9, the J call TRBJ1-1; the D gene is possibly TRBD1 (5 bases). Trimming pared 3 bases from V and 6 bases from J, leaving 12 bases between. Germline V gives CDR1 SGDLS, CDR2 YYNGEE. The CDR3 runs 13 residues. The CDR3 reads CASSEGVFAEAFF. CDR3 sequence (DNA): TGTGCCAGCAGCGAAGGGGTTTTCGCTGAAGCTTTCTTT.

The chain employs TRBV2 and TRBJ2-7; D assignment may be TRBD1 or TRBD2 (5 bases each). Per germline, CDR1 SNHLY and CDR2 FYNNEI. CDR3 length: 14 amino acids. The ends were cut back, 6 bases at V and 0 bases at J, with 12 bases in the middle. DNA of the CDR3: TGTGCCAGCAGGGGTAGGGACCGCTCCTACGAGCAGTACTTC. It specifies CASRGRDRSYEQYF.

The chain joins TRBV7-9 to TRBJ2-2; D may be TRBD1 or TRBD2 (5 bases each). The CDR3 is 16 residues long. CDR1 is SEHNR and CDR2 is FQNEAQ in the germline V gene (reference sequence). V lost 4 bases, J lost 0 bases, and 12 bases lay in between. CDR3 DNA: TGTGCCAGCAGCTCGGGACGCAGATCGAACACCGGGGAGCTGTTTTTT. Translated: CASSSGRRSNTGELFF. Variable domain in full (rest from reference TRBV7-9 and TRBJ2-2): DTGVSQNPRHKITKRGQNVTFRCDPISEHNRLYWYRQTLGQGPEFLTYFQNEAQLEKSRLLSDRFSAERPKGSFSTLEIQRTEQGDSAMYLCASSSGRRSNTGELFFGEGSRLTVL.

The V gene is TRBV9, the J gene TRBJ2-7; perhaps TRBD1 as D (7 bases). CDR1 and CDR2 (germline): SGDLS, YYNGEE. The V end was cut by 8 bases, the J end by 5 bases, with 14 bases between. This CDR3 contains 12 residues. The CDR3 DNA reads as TGTGCCAGTGGCCAGGGGGGAGACGAGCAGTACTTC. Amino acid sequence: CASGQGGDEQYF.

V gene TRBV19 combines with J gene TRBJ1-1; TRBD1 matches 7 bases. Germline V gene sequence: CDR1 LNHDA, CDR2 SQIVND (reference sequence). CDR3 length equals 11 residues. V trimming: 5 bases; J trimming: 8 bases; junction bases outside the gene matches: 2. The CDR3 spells CASSPGQEAFF. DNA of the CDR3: TGTGCCAGTAGTCCGGGACAGGAAGCTTTCTTT.

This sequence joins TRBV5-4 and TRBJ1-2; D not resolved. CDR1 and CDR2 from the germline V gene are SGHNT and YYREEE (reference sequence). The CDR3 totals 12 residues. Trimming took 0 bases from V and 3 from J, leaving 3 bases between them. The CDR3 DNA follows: TGTGCCAGCAGCTTGGGGGACTATGGCTACACCTTC. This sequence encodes CASSLGDYGYTF.

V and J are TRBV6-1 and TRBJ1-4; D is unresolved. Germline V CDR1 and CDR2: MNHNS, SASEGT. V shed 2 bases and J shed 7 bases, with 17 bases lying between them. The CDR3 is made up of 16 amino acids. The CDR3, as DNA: TGTGCCAGCAGTGAACCCGGCCCGGGCGAGGGTGAAAAACTGTTTTTT. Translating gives CASSEPGPGEGEKLFF.

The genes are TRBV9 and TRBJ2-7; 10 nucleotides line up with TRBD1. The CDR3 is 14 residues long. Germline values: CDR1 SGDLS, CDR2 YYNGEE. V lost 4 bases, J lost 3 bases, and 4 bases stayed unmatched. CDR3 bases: TGTGCCAGCAGCACAGGGACAGGGGACTACGAGCAGTACTTC. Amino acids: CASSTGTGDYEQYF.

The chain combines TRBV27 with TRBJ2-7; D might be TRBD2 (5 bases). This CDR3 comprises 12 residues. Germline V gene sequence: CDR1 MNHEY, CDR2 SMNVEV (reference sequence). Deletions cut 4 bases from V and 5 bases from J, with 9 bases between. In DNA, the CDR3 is TGTGCCAGCAGTTCCCTCGGGAACGAGCAGTACTTC. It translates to CASSSLGNEQYF.